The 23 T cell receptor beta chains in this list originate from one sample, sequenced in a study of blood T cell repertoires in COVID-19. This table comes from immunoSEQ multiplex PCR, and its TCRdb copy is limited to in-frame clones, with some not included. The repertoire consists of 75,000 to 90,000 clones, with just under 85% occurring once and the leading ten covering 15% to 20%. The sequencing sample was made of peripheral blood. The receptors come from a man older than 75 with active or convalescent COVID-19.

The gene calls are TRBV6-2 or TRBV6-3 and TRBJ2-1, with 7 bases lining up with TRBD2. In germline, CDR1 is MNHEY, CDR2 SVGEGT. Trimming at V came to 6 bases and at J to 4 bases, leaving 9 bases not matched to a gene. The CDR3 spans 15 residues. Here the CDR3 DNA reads TGTGCCAGCAGCCCAATTCCGGGGGGTTACAATGAGCAGTTCTTC. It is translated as CASSPIPGGYNEQFF.

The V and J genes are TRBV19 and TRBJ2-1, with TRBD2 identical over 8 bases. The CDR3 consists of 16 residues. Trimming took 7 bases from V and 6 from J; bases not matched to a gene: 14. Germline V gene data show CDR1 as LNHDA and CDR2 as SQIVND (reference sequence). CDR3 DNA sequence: TGTGCCAGTACGGGATTTCGACTAGCGCGAAGCAATGAGCAGTTCTTC. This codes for CASTGFRLARSNEQFF.

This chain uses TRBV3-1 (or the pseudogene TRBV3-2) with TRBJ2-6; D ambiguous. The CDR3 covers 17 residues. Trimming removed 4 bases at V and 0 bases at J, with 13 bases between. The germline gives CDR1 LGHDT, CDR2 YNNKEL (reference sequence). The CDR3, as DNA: TGTGCCAGCAGCCCACTACCCCGAAGCTCTGGGGCCAACGTCCTGACTTTC. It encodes CASSPLPRSSGANVLTF.

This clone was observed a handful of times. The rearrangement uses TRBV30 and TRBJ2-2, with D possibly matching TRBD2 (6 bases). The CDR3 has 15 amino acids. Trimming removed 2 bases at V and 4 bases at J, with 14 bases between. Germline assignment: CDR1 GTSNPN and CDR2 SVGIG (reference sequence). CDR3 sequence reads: CAWSPARGTTGELFF. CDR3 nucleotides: TGTGCCTGGAGTCCGGCCCGCGGGACCACCGGGGAGCTGTTTTTT. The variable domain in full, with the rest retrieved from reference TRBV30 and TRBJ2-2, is SQTIHQWPATLVQPVGSPLSLECTVEGTSNPNLYWYRQAAGRGLQLLFYSVGIGQISSEVPQNLSASRPQDRQFILSSKKLLLSDSGFYLCAWSPARGTTGELFFGEGSRLTVL.

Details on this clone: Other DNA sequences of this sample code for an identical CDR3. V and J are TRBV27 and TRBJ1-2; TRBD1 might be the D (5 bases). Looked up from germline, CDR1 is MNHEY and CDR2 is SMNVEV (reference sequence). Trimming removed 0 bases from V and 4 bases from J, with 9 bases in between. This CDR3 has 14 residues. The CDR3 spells CASSLSRGPYGYTF. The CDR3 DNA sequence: TGTGCCAGCAGTTTATCTAGGGGCCCCTATGGCTACACCTTC.

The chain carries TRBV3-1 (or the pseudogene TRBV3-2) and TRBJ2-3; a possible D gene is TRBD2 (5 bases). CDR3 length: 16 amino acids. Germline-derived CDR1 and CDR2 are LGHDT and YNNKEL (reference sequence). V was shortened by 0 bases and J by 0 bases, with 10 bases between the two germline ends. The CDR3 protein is CASSQDVATSTDTQYF. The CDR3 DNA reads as TGTGCCAGCAGCCAAGACGTAGCGACTAGCACAGATACGCAGTATTTT.

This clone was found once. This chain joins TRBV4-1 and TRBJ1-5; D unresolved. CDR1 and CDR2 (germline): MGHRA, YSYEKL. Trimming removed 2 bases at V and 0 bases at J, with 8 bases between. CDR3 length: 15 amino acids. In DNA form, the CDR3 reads TGCGCCAGCAGCCAATCCGTCTATAGCAATCAGCCCCAGCATTTT. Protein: CASSQSVYSNQPQHF.

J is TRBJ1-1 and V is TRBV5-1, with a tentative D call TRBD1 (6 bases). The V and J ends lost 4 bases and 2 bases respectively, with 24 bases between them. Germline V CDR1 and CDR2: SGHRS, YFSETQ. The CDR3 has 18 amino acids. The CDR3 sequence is CASSVGRQPTGYNTEAFF. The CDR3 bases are TGCGCCAGCAGCGTAGGCAGACAACCGACAGGATATAACACTGAAGCTTTCTTT.

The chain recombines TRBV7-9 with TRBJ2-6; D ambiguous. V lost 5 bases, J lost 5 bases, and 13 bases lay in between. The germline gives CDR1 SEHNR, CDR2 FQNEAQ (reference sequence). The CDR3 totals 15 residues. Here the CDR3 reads CASSRNTPWANVLTF. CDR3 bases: TGTGCCAGCAGCCGAAACACCCCCTGGGCCAACGTCCTGACTTTC.

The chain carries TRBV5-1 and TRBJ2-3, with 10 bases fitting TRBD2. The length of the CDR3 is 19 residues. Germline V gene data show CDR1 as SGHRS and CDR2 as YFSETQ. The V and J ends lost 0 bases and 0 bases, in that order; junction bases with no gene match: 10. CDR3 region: CASSLGRASGGRSTDTQYF. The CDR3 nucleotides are TGCGCCAGCAGCTTGGGTCGGGCTAGCGGGGGCCGGAGCACAGATACGCAGTATTTT.

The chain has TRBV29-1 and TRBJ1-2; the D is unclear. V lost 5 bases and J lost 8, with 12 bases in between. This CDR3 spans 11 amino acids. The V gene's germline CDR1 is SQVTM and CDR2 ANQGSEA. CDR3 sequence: CSVTFQFGYTF. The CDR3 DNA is TGCAGCGTTACTTTTCAATTCGGCTACACCTTC.

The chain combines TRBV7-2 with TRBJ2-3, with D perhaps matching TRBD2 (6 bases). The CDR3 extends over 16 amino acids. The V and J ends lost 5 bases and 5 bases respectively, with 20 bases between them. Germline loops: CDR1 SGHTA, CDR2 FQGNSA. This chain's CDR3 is CASSPIRGGVGDTQYF. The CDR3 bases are TGTGCCAGCAGCCCGATTAGGGGCGGGGTGGGAGATACGCAGTATTTT.

As DNA, the CDR3 is TGTGCCAGCAGTGAATTTGGGACAGGGGGCCGATTGGGCTACACCTTC. This codes for CASSEFGTGGRLGYTF. V usage is TRBV25-1 and J usage is TRBJ1-2; TRBD1 agrees at 12 bases. J lost 8 bases, V lost 1 base, and 8 bases had no gene match. Germline CDR1 reads MGHDK; CDR2 reads SYGVNS. The CDR3 extends over 16 amino acids.

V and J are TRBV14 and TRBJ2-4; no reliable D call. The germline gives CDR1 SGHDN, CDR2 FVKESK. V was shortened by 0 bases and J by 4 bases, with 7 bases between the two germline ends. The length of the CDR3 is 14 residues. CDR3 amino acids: CASSQDLVKNIQYF. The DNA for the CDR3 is TGTGCCAGCAGCCAAGATCTCGTAAAAAACATTCAGTACTTC.

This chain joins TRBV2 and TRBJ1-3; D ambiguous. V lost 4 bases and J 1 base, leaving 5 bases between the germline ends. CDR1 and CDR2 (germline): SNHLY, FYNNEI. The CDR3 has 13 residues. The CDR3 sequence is CASSGESGNTIYF. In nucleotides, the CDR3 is TGTGCCAGCAGTGGGGAGTCTGGAAACACCATATATTTT.

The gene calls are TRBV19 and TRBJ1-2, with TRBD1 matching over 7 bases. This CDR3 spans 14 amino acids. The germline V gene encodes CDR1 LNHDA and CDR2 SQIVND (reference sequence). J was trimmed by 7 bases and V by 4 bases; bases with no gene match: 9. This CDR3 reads CASSNGQAPRGYTF. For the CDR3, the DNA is TGTGCCAGTAGTAATGGACAGGCGCCTCGTGGCTACACCTTC.

The CDR3, as DNA: TGCAGTGCTAGTCCGGGGCGGGAGTATGGCTACACCTTC. It yields the protein CSASPGREYGYTF. The genes are TRBV20-1 and TRBJ1-2, with a possible D match to TRBD1 (5 bases). Deletions cut 3 bases from V and 5 bases from J, with 13 bases between. The CDR3 extends over 13 amino acids. Per germline, CDR1 DFQATT and CDR2 SNEGSKA (reference sequence).

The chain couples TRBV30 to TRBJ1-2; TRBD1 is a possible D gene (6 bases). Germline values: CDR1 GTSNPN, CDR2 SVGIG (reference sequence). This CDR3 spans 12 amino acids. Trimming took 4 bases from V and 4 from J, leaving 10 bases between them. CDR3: CAWTGGFYGYTF. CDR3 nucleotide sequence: TGTGCCTGGACGGGGGGCTTCTATGGCTACACCTTC.

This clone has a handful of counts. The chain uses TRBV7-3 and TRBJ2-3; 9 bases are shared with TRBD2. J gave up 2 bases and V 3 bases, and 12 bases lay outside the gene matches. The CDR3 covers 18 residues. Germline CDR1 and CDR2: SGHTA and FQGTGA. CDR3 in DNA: TGTGCCAGCAGCTTGACTAGCGGTGGGAGTGGGTACACAGATACGCAGTATTTT. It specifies CASSLTSGGSGYTDTQYF.

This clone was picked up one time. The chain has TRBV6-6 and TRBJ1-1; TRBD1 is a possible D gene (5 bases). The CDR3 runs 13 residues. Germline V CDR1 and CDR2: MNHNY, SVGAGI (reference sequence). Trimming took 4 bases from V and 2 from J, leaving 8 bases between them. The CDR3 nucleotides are TGTGCCAGCAGTTCCACAGGAAACACTGAAGCTTTCTTT. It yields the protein CASSSTGNTEAFF.

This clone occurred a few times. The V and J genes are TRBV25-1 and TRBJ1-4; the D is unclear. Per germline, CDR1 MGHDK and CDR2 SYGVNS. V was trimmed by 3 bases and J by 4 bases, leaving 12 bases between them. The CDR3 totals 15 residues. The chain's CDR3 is CASSDRGLGNEKLFF. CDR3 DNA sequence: TGTGCCAGCAGTGACCGTGGGCTTGGTAATGAAAAACTGTTTTTT.

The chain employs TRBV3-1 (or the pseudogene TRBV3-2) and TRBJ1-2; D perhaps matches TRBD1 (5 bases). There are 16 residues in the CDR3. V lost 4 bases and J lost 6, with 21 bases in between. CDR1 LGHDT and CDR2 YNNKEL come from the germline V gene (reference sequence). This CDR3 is CASSPPGGGGVHGYTF. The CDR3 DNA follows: TGTGCCAGCAGCCCACCCGGGGGGGGAGGGGTTCATGGCTACACCTTC.

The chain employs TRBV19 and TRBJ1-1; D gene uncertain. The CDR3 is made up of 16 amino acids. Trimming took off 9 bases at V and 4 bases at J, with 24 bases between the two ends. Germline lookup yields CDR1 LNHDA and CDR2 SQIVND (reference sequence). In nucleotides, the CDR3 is TGTGCCAGCCTACCCCCCGGGGAGAGGTTGGGCACTGAAGCTTTCTTT. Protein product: CASLPPGERLGTEAFF. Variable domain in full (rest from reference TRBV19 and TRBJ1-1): DGGITQSPKYLFRKEGQNVTLSCEQNLNHDAMYWYRQDPGQGLRLIYYSQIVNDFQKGDIAEGYSVSREKKESFPLTVTSAQKNPTAFYLCASLPPGERLGTEAFFGQGTRLTVV.